These 31 T cell receptor beta chains came from one sample sequenced in a study of shared clonotypes between healthy human individuals (dated by TCRdb to about 2020). Library construction relied on the immunoSEQ multiplex PCR assay. As stored in TCRdb, this immuneACCESS dataset retains in-frame rearrangements with V and J assigned. A fraction of the clones does not appear; measured against another copy, unresolved V genes explain less than half of the discrepancy, and the remainder lacks a known reason. The sample contains approximately 1.4 million clones, approximately 98% of them found a single time. The top ten constitute around 0.45% of the sample. The sequencing input was naive CD4+ T cells sorted from blood. The cell subset or site label on this specimen signifies: CD45RA+ positively selected. Source of these receptors: a young man in good health.

Details on this clone: Other DNA sequences in this sample translate to the same CDR3. CDR3 in amino acids: CASSLKGTDTQYF. CDR3 DNA: TGTGCCAGCAGCTTGAAGGGCACAGATACGCAGTATTTT. V gene TRBV5-4 combines with J gene TRBJ2-3; D is ambiguous. The CDR3 loop spans 13 amino acids. With 1 base removed from V and 1 base from J, the gap between germline ends came to 4 bases. CDR1 is SGHNT, CDR2 YYREEE, per germline (reference sequence).

The chain employs TRBV28 and TRBJ2-7; D is uncertain. Trimming shortened V by 4 bases and J by 1 base, and 11 bases separated the two germline ends. The CDR3 is 14 residues long. Germline CDR1 and CDR2: MDHEN and SYDVKM. CDR3 region: CASSSPTVSYEQYF. In DNA, the CDR3 is TGTGCCAGCAGTTCTCCGACGGTATCCTACGAGCAGTACTTC.

This clone has a single count. The rearrangement joins TRBV5-6 to TRBJ1-5; D remains unclear. CDR3 length: 13 residues. Trimming pared 1 base from V and 7 bases from J, leaving 9 bases between. CDR1 is SGHDT, CDR2 YYEEEE, per germline. The CDR3 nucleotides are TGTGCCAGCAGCTTGTCTCCAAACCAGCCCCAGCATTTT. Translated, it gives CASSLSPNQPQHF.

This clone was recorded once. The J gene is TRBJ1-2, the V gene TRBV2; 7 bases agree with TRBD1. From germline, CDR1 is SNHLY and CDR2 FYNNEI. J lost 8 bases, V lost 0 bases, and 6 bases had no gene match. The CDR3 has 14 amino acids. This chain's CDR3 is CASSEATTGRGYTF. CDR3 DNA: TGTGCCAGCAGTGAAGCCACGACAGGGAGAGGCTACACCTTC.

The chain links TRBV7-9 to TRBJ1-1, with D unclear. V was shortened by 5 bases and J by 1 base, with 14 bases between the two germline ends. Germline loops: CDR1 SEHNR, CDR2 FQNEAQ (reference sequence). The CDR3 covers 15 residues. CDR3: CASSLHRQRNTEAFF. For the CDR3, the DNA is TGTGCCAGCAGCCTACACAGACAACGGAACACTGAAGCTTTCTTT.

V is TRBV9 and J is TRBJ2-2; a weak D match, TRBD2 (5 bases). This CDR3 comprises 16 residues. With 7 bases removed from V and 4 bases from J, the gap between germline ends came to 20 bases. Germline V gene lookup returns CDR1 SGDLS and CDR2 YYNGEE. CDR3 amino acids: CASSRGGIQFTGELFF. The CDR3 region has the DNA TGTGCCAGCTCAAGAGGAGGTATCCAATTCACCGGGGAGCTGTTTTTT.

V gene TRBV29-1 combines with J gene TRBJ2-1, with D unresolved. Germline lookup yields CDR1 SQVTM and CDR2 ANQGSEA. V lost 3 bases and J lost 2, with 11 bases in between. The CDR3 covers 14 residues. The CDR3 loop is CSVDYKFAYNEQFF. The DNA for the CDR3 is TGCAGCGTTGATTATAAATTCGCCTACAATGAGCAGTTCTTC.

The chain has TRBV6-5 and TRBJ2-1; TRBD1 matches at 8 bases. Losses at the gene ends were 8 bases for V and 7 bases for J; bases not matched to a gene: 7. The CDR3 totals 13 residues. Germline CDR1 reads MNHEY; CDR2 reads SVGAGI. This chain's CDR3 is CASGRYRGNEQFF. The CDR3 DNA follows: TGTGCCAGCGGTAGATACAGGGGGAATGAGCAGTTCTTC.

The gene calls are TRBV2 and TRBJ1-2, with unresolved D. Trimming took 5 bases from V and 1 from J, leaving 11 bases between them. CDR1 and CDR2 from the germline V gene are SNHLY and FYNNEI. This CDR3 is 14 amino acids long. The CDR3 DNA reads as TGTGCCAGCAGTACGGGCCTCAATAACTATGGCTACACCTTC. Amino acid sequence: CASSTGLNNYGYTF.

This clone appeared once. The chain links TRBV7-9 to TRBJ2-7; D is tentatively TRBD1 or TRBD2 (5 bases each). Germline V gene data show CDR1 as SEHNR and CDR2 as FQNEAQ (reference sequence). This CDR3 contains 16 residues. The V gene lost 0 bases and the J gene lost 4 bases, with 16 bases spanning the gap. In DNA form, the CDR3 reads TGTGCCAGCAGCTTAGCTGGAGGACAATCGGAGTACGAGCAGTACTTC. Its protein is CASSLAGGQSEYEQYF.

The chain links TRBV7-3 to TRBJ2-2; D is perhaps TRBD1 (5 bases). Trimming stripped 3 bases from V and 6 bases from J, with 26 bases between. The CDR3 extends over 19 amino acids. The germline gives CDR1 SGHTA, CDR2 FQGTGA. The CDR3 protein is CASSFLFRAQRRSAGELFF. The DNA of the CDR3 is TGTGCCAGCAGCTTTCTATTCAGGGCACAGCGAAGAAGCGCCGGGGAGCTGTTTTTT. The whole variable domain, filled in from reference TRBV7-3 and TRBJ2-2, reads GAGVSQTPSNKVTEKGKYVELRCDPISGHTALYWYRQSLGQGPEFLIYFQGTGAADDSGLPNDRFFAVRPEGSVSTLKIQRTERGDSAVYLCASSFLFRAQRRSAGELFFGEGSRLTVL.

The rearrangement joins TRBV25-1 to TRBJ2-7; tentatively, D is TRBD1 (6 bases). V lost 3 bases to trimming and J lost 8 bases, with 14 bases between them. The germline V gene has CDR1 MGHDK and CDR2 SYGVNS. CDR3 length: 13 amino acids. The CDR3: CASSDPGTPKQYF. In DNA form, the CDR3 reads TGTGCCAGCAGTGACCCCGGGACACCAAAGCAGTACTTC.

Notes on this clone: The same CDR3 can be traced to other DNA sequences in this sample. V and J are TRBV9 and TRBJ2-7; D call uncertain. V gave up 0 bases and J gave up 2 bases, with 9 bases separating them. There are 14 residues in the CDR3. The germline V gene has CDR1 SGDLS and CDR2 YYNGEE. CDR3 DNA: TGTGCCAGCAGCGTAGGGGCAGGTCCCTACGAGCAGTACTTC. It codes for CASSVGAGPYEQYF.

This clone occurred once. The chain combines TRBV30 with TRBJ1-5; 10 bases map to TRBD1. The CDR3 totals 16 residues. The V and J ends lost 2 bases and 5 bases, in that order; junction bases with no gene match: 9. CDR1 is GTSNPN and CDR2 is SVGIG in the germline V gene (reference sequence). For the CDR3, the DNA is TGTGCCTGGAGTTTAGGTGGGACAGGGGCTTATCAGCCCCAGCATTTT. Its translation: CAWSLGGTGAYQPQHF.

V gene TRBV27 combines with J gene TRBJ1-1, with D unclear. V was cut by 1 base and J by 1 base, with 16 bases left in between. Looked up from germline, CDR1 is MNHEY and CDR2 is SMNVEV (reference sequence). The CDR3 is 17 residues long. The DNA for the CDR3 is TGTGCCAGCAGTTTATACGTATACAAGGACGGGAACACTGAAGCTTTCTTT. This encodes CASSLYVYKDGNTEAFF.

The DNA of the CDR3 is TGTGCCAGCAGTTACGGAGGAGGGGGCAGTAAGCAGTACTTC. Translating it yields CASSYGGGGSKQYF. This sequence joins TRBV2 and TRBJ2-7, with D maybe TRBD1 (7 bases). The germline V and J ends were trimmed by 5 bases and 8 bases, with 19 bases remaining between them. The CDR3 is made up of 14 amino acids. Germline V CDR1 and CDR2: SNHLY, FYNNEI.

This chain links TRBV29-1 with TRBJ2-5, with D tentatively TRBD1 (5 bases). The ends were cut back, 8 bases at V and 4 bases at J, with 11 bases in the middle. Germline assignment: CDR1 SQVTM and CDR2 ANQGSEA. The CDR3 is 11 residues long. CDR3 loop: CSSGIGETQYF. Here the CDR3 DNA reads TGCAGCTCAGGGATAGGAGAGACCCAGTACTTC. The variable domain in full, with the rest retrieved from reference TRBV29-1 and TRBJ2-5, is SAVISQKPSRDICQRGTSLTIQCQVDSQVTMMFWYRQQPGQSLTLIATANQGSEATYESGFVIDKFPISRPNLTFSTLTVSNMSPEDSSIYLCSSGIGETQYFGPGTRLLVL.

CDR3 sequence: CATSSKGNNEQFF. The CDR3 DNA reads as TGTGCCACCAGCAGTAAAGGGAACAATGAGCAGTTCTTC. The V call is TRBV15, the J call TRBJ2-1, with D uncertain. Looked up from germline, CDR1 is LNHNV and CDR2 is YYDKDF (reference sequence). Trimming removed 3 bases at V and 5 bases at J, with 8 bases between. The CDR3 is 13 residues long.

In DNA, the CDR3 is TGTGCCAGCAGCCCAGGGGCCACGAGCTCCTACGAGCAGTACTTC. Amino acids: CASSPGATSSYEQYF. The rearrangement uses TRBV28 and TRBJ2-7; TRBD1 might be the D (6 bases). The V gene lost 6 bases and the J gene lost 0 bases, with 15 bases spanning the gap. The CDR3 has 15 amino acids. From germline, CDR1 is MDHEN and CDR2 SYDVKM.

The rearrangement uses TRBV2 and TRBJ2-7, with D possibly TRBD1 on 5 matching bases. V lost 6 bases to trimming and J lost 3 bases, with 15 bases between them. Germline CDR1 reads SNHLY; CDR2 reads FYNNEI. This CDR3 has 14 residues. The CDR3 DNA sequence: TGTGCCAGCAGCCAAGGGGCACTCCTCTACGAGCAGTACTTC. It encodes CASSQGALLYEQYF. The full variable domain, its missing parts supplied by reference TRBV2 and TRBJ2-7, is EPEVTQTPSHQVTQMGQEVILRCVPISNHLYFYWYRQILGQKVEFLVSFYNNEISEKSEIFDDQFSVERPDGSNFTLKIRSTKLEDSAMYFCASSQGALLYEQYFGPGTRLTVT.

The chain is built from TRBV5-1 and TRBJ2-3; 11 nucleotides align to TRBD2. Per the germline V gene, CDR1 is SGHRS and CDR2 is YFSETQ. This CDR3 is 20 amino acids long. J lost 4 bases, V lost 2 bases, and 18 bases had no gene match. For the CDR3, the DNA is TGCGCCAGCAGCTTTTATATAGCGGGAGGGCCTTCCCCTAGGGCAGATACGCAGTATTTT. Translating gives CASSFYIAGGPSPRADTQYF.

The chain is built from TRBV18 and TRBJ2-2, with TRBD2 matching over 11 bases. CDR3 length equals 18 residues. With 1 base clipped from V and 4 bases from J, the junction kept 8 bases outside the gene matches. Germline CDR1 and CDR2: KGHSH and LQKENI. In DNA, the CDR3 is TGTGCCAGCTCACCACAGACTAGCGGGACGAGTGGCACCGGGGAGCTGTTTTTT. It encodes CASSPQTSGTSGTGELFF.

Comments on this clone: This sample also contains other DNA sequences that code for the same CDR3. The rearrangement uses TRBV10-3 and TRBJ2-7; a possible D gene is TRBD2 (6 bases). V was cut by 0 bases and J by 0 bases, with 12 bases left in between. Germline-derived CDR1 and CDR2 are ENHRY and SYGVKD. The CDR3 has 16 residues. CDR3 region: CAISESGRSGSYEQYF. The CDR3 bases are TGTGCCATCAGTGAGTCCGGGAGAAGCGGCTCCTACGAGCAGTACTTC.

Comment on this clone: This sample also contains other DNA sequences that code for the same CDR3. V gene TRBV7-2 combines with J gene TRBJ2-5; no definite D call. CDR1 SGHTA and CDR2 FQGNSA come from the germline V gene. Deletions cut 0 bases from V and 0 bases from J, with 2 bases between. The CDR3 is 13 residues long. For the CDR3, the DNA is TGTGCCAGCAGCTTAGCGTACCAAGAGACCCAGTACTTC. Its protein is CASSLAYQETQYF.

The CDR3 sequence: CASSQRDRQGGELFF. CDR3 nucleotides: TGTGCCAGTAGTCAAAGGGACAGACAAGGCGGGGAGCTGTTTTTT. The V call is TRBV19, the J call TRBJ2-2; 7 bases match TRBD1. The germline CDR1 and CDR2 sequences are LNHDA and SQIVND (reference sequence). This CDR3 region has 15 residues. The V segment lost 5 bases and the J segment 7 bases; nucleotides outside the gene matches: 10.

Of note for this clone: The same CDR3 is also encoded by other DNA sequences in this sample. V is TRBV5-4 and J is TRBJ2-5; TRBD2 matches at 8 bases. The V segment lost 3 bases and the J segment 2 bases; nucleotides outside the gene matches: 9. This CDR3 comprises 16 residues. Germline V gene sequence: CDR1 SGHNT, CDR2 YYREEE (reference sequence). CDR3 amino acids: CASSSGLAGNQETQYF. CDR3 DNA sequence: TGTGCCAGCAGCTCTGGACTAGCTGGGAATCAAGAGACCCAGTACTTC.

This rearrangement joins TRBV7-8 to TRBJ2-2; 9 bases are a match to TRBD2. Per germline, CDR1 SGHVS and CDR2 FQNEAQ. The CDR3 contains 18 residues. J gave up 4 bases and V 1 base, and 10 bases lay outside the gene matches. In DNA, the CDR3 is TGTGCCAGCAGCTTAGTTGCGGGAGGGCTTGGGAGCACCGGGGAGCTGTTTTTT. Its translation is CASSLVAGGLGSTGELFF.

Regarding this clone: The same CDR3 can be traced to other DNA sequences in this sample. The CDR3 nucleotides read TGTGCCAGCAGCTCGGGACTAGCGGGAACAGATACGCAGTATTTT. This encodes CASSSGLAGTDTQYF. The V call is TRBV7-2, the J call TRBJ2-3; 13 bases agree with TRBD2. CDR3 length: 15 residues. The germline V gene encodes CDR1 SGHTA and CDR2 FQGNSA. The V gene end was trimmed by 4 bases and the J gene end by 3 bases; junction bases not matched to a gene: 1.

The chain joins TRBV14 to TRBJ2-3; weak D call: TRBD1 (5 bases). CDR3 length equals 15 residues. Germline CDR1 and CDR2: SGHDN and FVKESK. V lost 1 base and J lost 1, with 9 bases in between. CDR3 nucleotide sequence: TGTGCCAGCAGCCAAGTCTCAGGGCGCACAGATACGCAGTATTTT. This translates into CASSQVSGRTDTQYF.

About this clone itself: At the DNA level, this CDR3 is encoded by other sequences in the same sample as well. V is TRBV7-6 and J is TRBJ2-7; D gene ambiguous. V lost 1 base and J lost 3, with 7 bases in between. CDR1 is SGHVS and CDR2 is FNYEAQ in the germline V gene. The CDR3 has 13 amino acids. CDR3 in DNA: TGTGCCAGCAGCTTAGGGCAGTTCTACGAGCAGTACTTC. Its protein product is CASSLGQFYEQYF.

This clone was seen once. V gene TRBV11-2 combines with J gene TRBJ2-1, with D possibly being TRBD1 or TRBD2 (5 bases each). Germline V gene sequence: CDR1 SGHAT, CDR2 FQNNGV. The V end was cut by 3 bases, the J end by 6 bases, with 21 bases between. CDR3 length: 17 residues. The CDR3 nucleotides are TGTGCCAGCAGCTTCACCGAGGGCTTAGGGGTAGCCAATGAGCAGTTCTTC. Protein product: CASSFTEGLGVANEQFF.